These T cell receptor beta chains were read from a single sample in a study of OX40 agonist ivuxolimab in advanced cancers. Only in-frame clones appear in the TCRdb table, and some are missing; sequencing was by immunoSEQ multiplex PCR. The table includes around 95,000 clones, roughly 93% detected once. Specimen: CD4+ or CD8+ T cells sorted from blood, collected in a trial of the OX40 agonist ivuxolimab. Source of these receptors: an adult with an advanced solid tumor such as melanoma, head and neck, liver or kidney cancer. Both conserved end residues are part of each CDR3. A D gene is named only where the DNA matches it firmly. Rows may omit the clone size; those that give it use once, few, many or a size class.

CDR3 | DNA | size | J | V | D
CASSEIAGLGNIQYF | TGTGCCAGCAGTGAGATAGCGGGGTTGGGGAACATTCAGTACTTC | - | TRBJ2-4 | TRBV2 | TRBD2
CASSPPITDTQYF | TGTGCCAGCTCACCACCCATCACAGATACGCAGTATTTT | - | TRBJ2-3 | TRBV18 | -
CAWGDSREKLFF | TGTGCCTGGGGGGACAGCCGTGAAAAACTGTTTTTT | few | TRBJ1-4 | TRBV30 | TRBD1
CASSYLTDDTEAFF | TGTGCCAGCAGTTACCTTACAGACGACACTGAAGCTTTCTTT | - | TRBJ1-1 | TRBV6-6 | -
CASGQIAVGAADTQYF | TGTGCTAGTGGCCAAATAGCGGTTGGGGCGGCAGATACGCAGTATTTT | - | TRBJ2-3 | TRBV12-5 | -
CASSLGVGPSSYEQYF | TGTGCCAGCAGTCTTGGGGTTGGTCCGAGCTCCTACGAGCAGTACTTC | - | TRBJ2-7 | TRBV5-8 | -
CASSRVPGMLMEQYF | TGTGCCAGCAGTAGAGTACCGGGTATGTTAATGGAGCAGTACTTC | - | TRBJ2-7 | TRBV28 | -
CASKKADQETQYF | TGTGCCAGTAAGAAGGCAGATCAAGAGACCCAGTACTTC | - | TRBJ2-5 | TRBV19 | -
CASSPWGETEAFF | TGTGCCAGCAGCCCGTGGGGGGAAACTGAAGCTTTCTTT | - | TRBJ1-1 | TRBV28 | -
CASSPVGNQPQHF | TGTGCCAGCAGTCCAGTGGGCAATCAGCCCCAGCATTTT | - | TRBJ1-5 | TRBV6-6 | -
CASSLRGDFTEAFF | TGTGCCAGCAGCTTAAGGGGGGACTTCACTGAAGCTTTCTTT | - | TRBJ1-1 | TRBV7-3 | -
CASRQGWRTEAFF | TGTGCCAGCAGACAGGGCTGGAGGACTGAAGCTTTCTTT | - | TRBJ1-1 | TRBV6-6 | -
CASSLGIHSGNTIYF | TGTGCCAGCAGCTTAGGTATCCACTCTGGAAACACCATATATTTT | - | TRBJ1-3 | TRBV11-3 | -
CASSENSYNEQFF | TGTGCCAGCAGTGAAAACTCGTACAATGAGCAGTTCTTC | - | TRBJ2-1 | TRBV2 | -
CASSRDSGPNQPQHF | TGTGCCAGCAGCCGGGACAGCGGGCCCAATCAGCCCCAGCATTTT | - | TRBJ1-5 | TRBV7-9 | TRBD1
CASSRGGASYNEQFF | TGTGCCAGCAGCCGGGGGGGCGCATCCTACAATGAGCAGTTCTTC | - | TRBJ2-1 | TRBV7-9 | TRBD2
CASSQDWIAGANVLTF | TGTGCCAGCAGCCAAGATTGGATCGCTGGGGCCAACGTCCTGACTTTC | - | TRBJ2-6 | TRBV4-2 | -
CASSQGAVSYNEQFF | TGCGCCAGCAGCCAAGGGGCAGTCTCTTACAATGAGCAGTTCTTC | - | TRBJ2-1 | TRBV4-1 | -
CASRGRSSSYNSPLHF | TGTGCCAGCAGGGGCCGGTCCAGCTCCTATAATTCACCCCTCCACTTT | once | TRBJ1-6 | TRBV5-8 | -
CASRGGQGNIQYF | TGTGCCAGCAGAGGGGGACAGGGAAACATTCAGTACTTC | - | TRBJ2-4 | TRBV6-5 | TRBD1
CASSRFFALDQPQHF | TGCGCCAGCAGTCGGTTCTTTGCGCTCGATCAGCCCCAGCATTTT | - | TRBJ1-5 | TRBV23-1 | -
CASSRGRGYYGYTF | TGCGCCAGCAGCCGCGGCAGGGGCTACTATGGCTACACCTTC | - | TRBJ1-2 | TRBV4-3 | -
CASSSRPYQETQYF | TGTGCCAGCAGCTCCCGACCCTACCAAGAGACCCAGTACTTC | - | TRBJ2-5 | TRBV11-3 | -
CASSEEETGIWPQHF | TGTGCCAGCAGTGAAGAAGAGACAGGAATTTGGCCCCAGCATTTT | - | TRBJ1-5 | TRBV2 | -
CASSYSSYQYF | TGTGCCAGCAGTTACTCGAGTTATCAGTACTTC | - | TRBJ2-7 | TRBV6-6 | -
CASNKRDTPNNEQFF | TGTGCCAGCAACAAGCGGGATACCCCCAACAATGAGCAGTTCTTC | once | TRBJ2-1 | TRBV18 | TRBD2
CASSNYPGQGITIYF | TGTGCCAGCAGCAACTACCCGGGACAGGGAATCACCATATATTTT | - | TRBJ1-3 | TRBV7-2 | TRBD1
CASAAPTVTNGQYF | TGTGCCAGCGCCGCACCTACAGTCACTAACGGGCAGTACTTC | - | TRBJ2-7 | TRBV18 | -
CASSQERTGFYEQYF | TGCGCCAGCAGCCAAGAAAGAACAGGGTTCTACGAGCAGTACTTC | - | TRBJ2-7 | TRBV4-3 | -
CASSYGASGAGEGYTF | TGTGCCAGCAGTTATGGTGCATCCGGAGCAGGGGAAGGCTACACCTTC | - | TRBJ1-2 | TRBV6-5 | -
CSVERAGIQYF | TGCAGCGTTGAAAGAGCAGGGATTCAGTACTTC | once | TRBJ2-4 | TRBV29-1 | -
CASSLGQGRGYTF | TGCGCCAGCAGCCTCGGACAGGGCAGGGGCTACACCTTC | once | TRBJ1-2 | TRBV5-1 | TRBD1
CASKFGTGELFF | TGTGCCAGCAAATTTGGGACCGGGGAGCTGTTTTTT | - | TRBJ2-2 | TRBV27 | -
CASVIAVNTEAFF | TGTGCCAGCGTCATTGCGGTGAACACTGAAGCTTTCTTT | - | TRBJ1-1 | TRBV18 | -
CASSQEDFYTGELFF | TGCGCCAGCAGCCAAGAAGATTTTTACACCGGGGAGCTGTTTTTT | - | TRBJ2-2 | TRBV4-3 | -
CASSQPRGGRYNEQFF | TGTGCCAGCAGTCAACCCCGGGGGGGCCGATACAATGAGCAGTTCTTC | - | TRBJ2-1 | TRBV27 | TRBD2
CASRNVWGAGELFF | TGTGCCAGCCGGAACGTTTGGGGGGCCGGGGAGCTGTTTTTT | - | TRBJ2-2 | TRBV28 | -
CASRLSSREDTQYF | TGTGCAAGTCGCTTATCTTCCAGGGAGGATACGCAGTATTTT | - | TRBJ2-3 | TRBV12-2 | -
CASSWTGYRNNQPQHF | TGTGCCAGCAGCTGGACAGGGTATCGGAACAATCAGCCCCAGCATTTT | - | TRBJ1-5 | TRBV5-8 | TRBD1
CASSYARDSPLHF | TGTGCCAGCAGTTACGCCAGGGATTCACCCCTCCACTTT | - | TRBJ1-6 | TRBV6-6 | -
CASSLSAGTGNTEAFF | TGTGCCAGCAGTTTATCGGCCGGGACAGGGAACACTGAAGCTTTCTTT | - | TRBJ1-1 | TRBV27 | TRBD1
CASSFRAGTGLGKLFF | TGTGCCAGCAGCTTCCGCGCCGGGACAGGGTTGGGGAAACTGTTTTTT | - | TRBJ1-4 | TRBV5-4 | TRBD1
CASSGDSSYEQYF | TGTGCCAGCAGTGGGGACAGCTCCTACGAGCAGTACTTC | - | TRBJ2-7 | TRBV2 | TRBD1
CASSESGFNQPQHF | TGTGCCAGCAGTGAAAGCGGTTTCAATCAGCCCCAGCATTTT | - | TRBJ1-5 | TRBV2 | -
CASSFQGTSGEQYF | TGCGCCAGCAGCTTCCAGGGGACCTCGGGCGAGCAGTACTTC | - | TRBJ2-7 | TRBV5-1 | -
CASSRPGSYPTNNYGYTF | TGTGCCAGCAGTCGCCCCGGGTCCTACCCGACCAATAACTATGGCTACACCTTC | - | TRBJ1-2 | TRBV28 | -
CASSKWLAGEVAGEQDEQFF | TGTGCCAGCAGCAAATGGTTAGCAGGGGAGGTAGCGGGAGAGCAGGATGAGCAGTTCTTC | - | TRBJ2-1 | TRBV21-1 | -
CASSAVKGGDIQYF | TGTGCCAGCAGTGCGGTTAAGGGGGGCGACATTCAGTACTTC | - | TRBJ2-4 | TRBV6-5 | -
CASRASGRDEQFF | TGTGCCAGCAGGGCTAGCGGGAGGGACGAGCAGTTCTTC | - | TRBJ2-1 | TRBV6-4 | TRBD2
CASSEWGGTGELFF | TGTGCCAGCAGTGAATGGGGTGGGACCGGGGAGCTGTTTTTT | - | TRBJ2-2 | TRBV6-1 | -
CASSVGTRGNSPLHF | TGTGCCAGCAGCGTAGGGACGCGGGGTAATTCACCCCTCCACTTT | - | TRBJ1-6 | TRBV9 | -
CASSFKLGIGDTQYF | TGCGCCAGCAGCTTCAAGCTAGGAATAGGGGATACGCAGTATTTT | - | TRBJ2-3 | TRBV5-1 | -
CASSLAISTDTQYF | TGCGCCAGCAGCTTGGCCATTAGCACAGATACGCAGTATTTT | - | TRBJ2-3 | TRBV5-1 | -
CASRQGRRLNSPNSPLHF | TGTGCCAGCAGACAGGGGAGACGACTCAACTCCCCTAATTCACCCCTCCACTTT | - | TRBJ1-6 | TRBV25-1 | TRBD1
CASSYNRPTDTQYF | TGTGCCAGCAGTTATAACCGTCCCACAGATACGCAGTATTTT | - | TRBJ2-3 | TRBV6-6 | -
CASSPGGSNEQFF | TGTGCCAGCTCCCCGGGTGGGAGCAATGAGCAGTTCTTC | - | TRBJ2-1 | TRBV18 | -
CSVEDSWGATEAFF | TGCAGCGTTGAAGATTCGTGGGGGGCCACTGAAGCTTTCTTT | once | TRBJ1-1 | TRBV29-1 | -
CASSVETIYNEQFF | TGTGCCAGCAGCGTAGAGACAATCTACAATGAGCAGTTCTTC | - | TRBJ2-1 | TRBV9 | -
CSAGGARNGYTF | TGCAGCGCAGGGGGCGCAAGAAATGGCTACACCTTC | - | TRBJ1-2 | TRBV29-1 | TRBD1
CASSEGGKNIQYF | TGTGCCAGCAGTGAAGGAGGCAAAAACATTCAGTACTTC | - | TRBJ2-4 | TRBV2 | -